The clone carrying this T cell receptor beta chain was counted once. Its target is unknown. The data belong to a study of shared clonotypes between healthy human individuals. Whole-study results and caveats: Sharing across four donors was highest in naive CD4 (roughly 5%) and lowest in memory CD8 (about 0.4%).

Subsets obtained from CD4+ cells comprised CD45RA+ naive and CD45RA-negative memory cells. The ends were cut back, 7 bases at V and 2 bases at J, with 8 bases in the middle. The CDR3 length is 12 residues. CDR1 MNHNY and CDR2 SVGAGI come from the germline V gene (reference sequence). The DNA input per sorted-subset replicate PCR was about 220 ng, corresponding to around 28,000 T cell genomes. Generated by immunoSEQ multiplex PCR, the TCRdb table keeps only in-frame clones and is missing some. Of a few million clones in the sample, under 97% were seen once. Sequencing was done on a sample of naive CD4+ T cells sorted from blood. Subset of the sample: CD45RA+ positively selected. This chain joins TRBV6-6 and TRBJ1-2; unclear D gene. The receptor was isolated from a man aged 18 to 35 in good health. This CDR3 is CASIDPNYGYTF. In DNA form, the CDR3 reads TGTGCCAGCATCGACCCCAACTATGGCTACACCTTC.